Presented here are 13 T cell receptor beta chains from one specimen sequenced in a study of human T cells and chemical hapten exposure (TCRdb year 2021). Read against the paper, the sample's time point label means: healthy volunteer bleed at 2 weeks. Total RNA was extracted from unfractionated whole blood collected in Tempus Blood RNA tubes. Library generation was performed with RACE. The sample was run on a NextSeq 500. The public reads were quality trimmed at Q25 with fastp and then assembled into clones with MiXCR by TCRdb, keeping productive beta chains. Each entry is one CDR3 protein sequence, shown with its most common DNA and genes. This sample comprises about 130,000 distinct CDR3 sequences, about 8.2% of them detected only once. The top ten clones comprise 1.5% to 2% of the sample. The material sequenced was whole blood. These TCRs come from a male donor in good health. Some clones in this sample may be carry-over from other donors' samples.

This clonotype was picked up many times. This chain joins TRBV6-5 and TRBJ2-5; tentatively, D is TRBD2 (5 bases). Looked up from germline, CDR1 is MNHEY and CDR2 is SVGAGI. Trimming took 4 bases from V and 1 from J, leaving 7 bases between them. The CDR3 is made up of 13 amino acids. CDR3 protein: CASSSGFQETQYF. DNA for the CDR3: TGTGCCAGCAGTTCGGGGTTCCAAGAGACCCAGTACTTC.

This clonotype turned up a few times. The CDR3 spells CAITSPGTTTDTQYF. CDR3 nucleotide sequence: TGTGCCATCACAAGTCCAGGGACCACCACAGATACGCAGTATTTT. The chain couples TRBV10-3 to TRBJ2-3; D could derive from TRBD1 or TRBD2 (5 bases each). This CDR3 contains 15 residues. The V and J ends lost 7 bases and 2 bases respectively, with 16 bases between them. CDR1 and CDR2 from the germline V gene are ENHRY and SYGVKD.

V usage is TRBV6-5 and J usage is TRBJ2-2, with D uncertain. From germline, CDR1 is MNHEY and CDR2 SVGAGI. The CDR3 is 14 amino acids. V was clipped by 0 bases and J by 4 bases, with 6 bases between them. This CDR3 reads CASSYSPLTGELFF. DNA for the CDR3: TGTGCCAGCAGTTACTCGCCCCTCACCGGGGAGCTGTTTTTT.

This clonotype was seen only a few times. The CDR3 spells CASSRRLGGSYNEQFF. CDR3 DNA: TGTGCCAGCAGTCGCCGGCTCGGGGGGTCCTACAATGAGCAGTTCTTC. This chain connects TRBV13 to TRBJ2-1; 7 bases map to TRBD2. V gave up 6 bases and J gave up 1 base; unmatched junction bases: 9. Germline CDR1 reads PRHDT; CDR2 reads FYEKMQ (reference sequence). The CDR3 extends over 16 amino acids. The variable domain in full, with the rest retrieved from reference TRBV13 and TRBJ2-1, is AAGVIQSPRHLIKEKRETATLKCYPIPRHDTVYWYQQGPGQDPQFLISFYEKMQSDKGSIPDRFSAQQFSDYHSELNMSSLELGDSALYFCASSRRLGGSYNEQFFGPGTRLTVL.

This clonotype was seen ten or more times. V is TRBV14 and J is TRBJ2-7; unclear D gene. Trimming took 1 base from V and 2 from J, leaving 3 bases between them. Per the germline V gene, CDR1 is SGHDN and CDR2 is FVKESK. The CDR3 loop spans 12 amino acids. The CDR3 is CASSQGTYEQYF. The CDR3 nucleotides are TGTGCCAGCAGCCAAGGGACCTACGAGCAGTACTTC.

This clonotype has only a few counts. V gene TRBV20-1 combines with J gene TRBJ1-2; D uncertain. The germline gives CDR1 DFQATT, CDR2 SNEGSKA (reference sequence). This CDR3 is 14 amino acids long. V gave up 3 bases and J gave up 4 bases, with 15 bases separating them. As DNA, the CDR3 is TGCAGTGCTAGTCCGGGTTTGAGTATCTATGGCTACACCTTC. It yields the protein CSASPGLSIYGYTF.

This clonotype was found a few times. The chain joins TRBV4-1 to TRBJ1-6, with D tentatively TRBD1 (6 bases). The CDR3 is 16 amino acids. The germline V and J ends were trimmed by 0 bases and 8 bases, with 14 bases remaining between them. Germline CDR1 and CDR2: MGHRA and YSYEKL. The CDR3 bases are TGCGCCAGCAGCCAAGAAGGGGGGCCTAGGTATTCACCCCTCCACTTT. This gives the protein CASSQEGGPRYSPLHF.

V and J are TRBV6-1 and TRBJ2-1; 7 nucleotides align to TRBD1. V was clipped by 6 bases and J by 4 bases; unmatched bases: 15. The CDR3 sequence is 17 residues long. The V gene's germline CDR1 is MNHNS and CDR2 SASEGT. The CDR3 sequence: CASRESKRGRLYNEQFF. The CDR3 DNA is TGTGCCAGCAGGGAGAGTAAGAGGGGGCGTCTATACAATGAGCAGTTCTTC.

This clonotype was picked up a small number of times. The chain combines TRBV20-1 with TRBJ2-1, with 13 positions matching TRBD2. The CDR3 sequence is 16 residues long. J gave up 5 bases and V 6 bases, and 10 bases lay outside the gene matches. CDR1 and CDR2 from the germline V gene are DFQATT and SNEGSKA (reference sequence). CDR3 loop: CSAPSTSGGTDNEQFF. In DNA form, the CDR3 reads TGCAGTGCGCCTTCGACTAGCGGGGGGACCGACAATGAGCAGTTCTTC.

The J gene is TRBJ1-1, the V gene TRBV9; 7 bases are a match to TRBD1. The CDR3 sequence is 16 residues long. CDR1 is SGDLS, CDR2 YYNGEE, per germline. V shed 4 bases, J shed 0 bases, and the junction held 9 bases outside the gene matches. The chain's CDR3 is CASSPRPGTVNTEAFF. The CDR3 bases are TGTGCCAGCAGCCCCCGTCCCGGGACAGTGAACACTGAAGCTTTCTTT.

This clonotype showed up many times. The V and J genes are TRBV14 and TRBJ2-5; D unclear. The CDR3 covers 15 residues. Germline V gene data show CDR1 as SGHDN and CDR2 as FVKESK. V shed 1 base and J shed 2 bases, with 11 bases lying between them. The CDR3 loop is CASSQAHRRQETQYF. Here the CDR3 DNA reads TGTGCCAGCAGCCAAGCTCACCGTCGGCAAGAGACCCAGTACTTC.

J is TRBJ1-4 and V is TRBV7-8, with 9 bases fitting TRBD1. Germline V lookup: CDR1 SGHVS, CDR2 FQNEAQ. Unmatched junction bases numbered 9, after V lost 6 bases and J lost 7 bases. This CDR3 is 15 amino acids long. As DNA, the CDR3 is TGTGCCAGCAGACCTTACAGGGGGCGTGGTGAAAAACTGTTTTTT. It yields the protein CASRPYRGRGEKLFF.

In its sample, this clonotype was seen many times. The chain recombines TRBV4-3 with TRBJ2-3; 9 bases fit TRBD2. The CDR3 consists of 15 residues. With V trimmed by 4 bases and J by 7 bases, 9 bases remained unmatched. Germline V gives CDR1 LGHNA, CDR2 YSLEER. The CDR3 sequence is CASSLLGGGAHTQYF. The DNA for the CDR3 is TGCGCCAGCAGCCTCCTGGGCGGGGGGGCCCATACGCAGTATTTT.